The 21 T cell receptor beta chains given below trace back to one sample, sequenced in a study of Ad26.COV2.S vaccination and SARS-CoV-2 variants. As to treatment: about 20 received Ad26.COV2.S at low or high dose, single or two shots; several received placebo; per-sample allocation not given. Vaccine and placebo recipients were sampled on day 63 after the first injection. TCRdb's table, derived via immunoSEQ multiplex PCR, lists solely in-frame clones and lacks some. The table has about 410,000 clones, 75% to 90% seen once. The sequencing used peripheral blood, collected in a trial of Ad26.COV2.S vaccine versus placebo. These receptors all come from a person aged 18-65 years who received the Ad26.COV2.S COVID-19 vaccine or a placebo.

The V call is TRBV18, the J call TRBJ1-3; a possible D gene is TRBD1 (5 bases). The ends were cut back, 2 bases at V and 3 bases at J, with 11 bases in the middle. The CDR3 has 15 residues. CDR1 is KGHSH and CDR2 is LQKENI in the germline V gene. Here the CDR3 reads CASSPTGQGGNTIYF. In nucleotides, the CDR3 is TGTGCCAGCTCACCAACGGGGCAGGGTGGAAACACCATATATTTT.

This chain uses TRBV6-2 or TRBV6-3 with TRBJ2-7; perhaps TRBD2 as D (6 bases). The V gene lost 6 bases and the J gene lost 5 bases, with 20 bases spanning the gap. The CDR3 runs 15 residues. In germline, CDR1 is MNHEY, CDR2 SVGEGT. The CDR3 sequence is CASSPSEGWYHEQYF. CDR3 sequence (DNA): TGTGCCAGCAGCCCCTCGGAGGGGTGGTACCACGAGCAGTACTTC.

The chain links TRBV5-1 to TRBJ1-1; 7 bases are a match to TRBD1. From germline, CDR1 is SGHRS and CDR2 YFSETQ. The CDR3 sequence is 18 residues long. Unmatched junction bases numbered 18, after V lost 0 bases and J lost 7 bases. The CDR3 protein is CASSLGPHRGPAKGEAFF. CDR3 sequence (DNA): TGCGCCAGCAGCTTGGGCCCCCACAGGGGACCCGCGAAGGGTGAAGCTTTCTTT.

The chain is built from TRBV7-9 and TRBJ2-3; 8 nucleotides align to TRBD1. V was pared by 5 bases and J by 5 bases, with 12 bases of the junction left unmatched. The CDR3 length is 16 residues. Germline V gene lookup returns CDR1 SEHNR and CDR2 FQNEAQ (reference sequence). CDR3 sequence reads: CASSPGPRGQVDTQYF. CDR3 DNA: TGTGCCAGCAGCCCCGGTCCCAGGGGGCAGGTAGATACGCAGTATTTT. The variable domain in full, with the rest retrieved from reference TRBV7-9 and TRBJ2-3, is DTGVSQNPRHKITKRGQNVTFRCDPISEHNRLYWYRQTLGQGPEFLTYFQNEAQLEKSRLLSDRFSAERPKGSFSTLEIQRTEQGDSAMYLCASSPGPRGQVDTQYFGPGTRLTVL.

This clone was recorded once. The genes are TRBV10-1 and TRBJ2-1; 7 nucleotides align to TRBD1. Germline CDR1 WNHNN, CDR2 SYGVQD (reference sequence). The junction had 11 bases not matched to a gene; V was cut back by 4 bases and J by 5 bases. This CDR3 has 16 residues. The CDR3 DNA reads as TGCGCCAGCAGTGGACCCGGGACAGAGACAGACAATGAGCAGTTCTTC. It is translated as CASSGPGTETDNEQFF.

The V and J genes are TRBV29-1 and TRBJ2-2; 8 bases map to TRBD2. Trimming removed 4 bases from V and 3 bases from J; junction bases left unmatched: 4. The CDR3 is 14 amino acids. Germline CDR1 SQVTM, CDR2 ANQGSEA. CDR3 sequence reads: CSVAGGPDTGELFF. The DNA for the CDR3 is TGCAGCGTTGCGGGGGGGCCCGACACCGGGGAGCTGTTTTTT.

The rearrangement links TRBV11-3 to TRBJ2-1; a possible D gene is TRBD1 (5 bases). Germline V gives CDR1 SGHNT, CDR2 YENEEA. CDR3 size: 11 residues. Between the trimmed V and J ends, which lost 4 bases and 10 bases, there was a span of 8 bases. This chain's CDR3 is CASSWGGEQFF. The CDR3 DNA reads as TGTGCCAGCAGCTGGGGCGGCGAGCAGTTCTTC.

This clone was seen just once. The CDR3 DNA follows: TGCGCCAGCAGCCATGGGAGTCAGGGGGGAGCTGGAAACACCATATATTTT. This codes for CASSHGSQGGAGNTIYF. V and J are TRBV4-1 and TRBJ1-3, with 7 bases fitting TRBD1. Germline trimming cut 3 bases from V and 2 bases from J; bases unmatched to any gene: 10. Germline CDR1 reads MGHRA; CDR2 reads YSYEKL. The CDR3 consists of 17 residues.

This sequence joins TRBV7-9 and TRBJ1-1, with no clear D. The CDR3 length is 15 residues. With 5 bases removed from V and 2 bases from J, the gap between germline ends came to 15 bases. CDR1 is SEHNR, CDR2 FQNEAQ, per germline (reference sequence). This CDR3 reads CASSPVGRTNTEAFF. The CDR3 region has the DNA TGTGCCAGCAGCCCCGTCGGACGGACCAACACTGAAGCTTTCTTT.

The V call is TRBV5-1, the J call TRBJ2-6; 9 bases line up with TRBD1. The CDR3 runs 19 residues. Germline V gene lookup returns CDR1 SGHRS and CDR2 YFSETQ. Unmatched junction bases numbered 18, after V lost 4 bases and J lost 7 bases. CDR3 DNA: TGCGCCAGCAGCCGGGTGCTGAGGGACAGGGTATTTGGCGCCAACGTCCTGACTTTC. Translated, it gives CASSRVLRDRVFGANVLTF.

This clone appeared a few times. The rearrangement joins TRBV6-5 to TRBJ2-1, with 12 nucleotides matching TRBD2. The ends lost 5 bases at V and 10 bases at J; junction bases unmatched: 9. The CDR3 spans 15 residues. Germline CDR1 and CDR2: MNHEY and SVGAGI. The CDR3 sequence is CASSPLAGGPGEQFF. The CDR3 DNA reads TGTGCCAGCAGTCCCCTAGCGGGGGGGCCGGGCGAGCAGTTCTTC.

The chain is built from TRBV12-3 or TRBV12-4 and TRBJ2-7; D remains ambiguous. The V end lost 2 bases, the J end lost 5 bases, and 4 bases lay between the germline ends. The CDR3 loop spans 11 amino acids. The CDR3 nucleotides are TGTGCCAGCAGTTTATTCGACGAGCAGTACTTC. As protein: CASSLFDEQYF.

The chain joins TRBV19 to TRBJ1-2; D call uncertain. The germline CDR1 and CDR2 sequences are LNHDA and SQIVND (reference sequence). The V end was cut by 9 bases, the J end by 6 bases, with 20 bases between. The CDR3 loop spans 14 amino acids. For the CDR3, the DNA is TGTGCCAGCTCCAGCACCTTCGAGGCAGATGGCTACACCTTC. Translated, it gives CASSSTFEADGYTF.

The V call is TRBV4-1, the J call TRBJ2-7, with 7 bases aligning to TRBD1. J lost 3 bases, V lost 0 bases, and 2 bases had no gene match. Germline CDR1 and CDR2: MGHRA and YSYEKL. This CDR3 region has 14 residues. CDR3 protein: CASSQEGTDYEQYF. In DNA form, the CDR3 reads TGCGCCAGCAGCCAAGAAGGGACAGACTACGAGCAGTACTTC.

J is TRBJ1-1 and V is TRBV11-3; D is unclear. The CDR3 consists of 13 residues. Germline CDR1 and CDR2: SGHNT and YENEEA. The V end was cut by 2 bases, the J end by 0 bases, with 4 bases between. The CDR3: CASSLFMNTEAFF. The CDR3 DNA is TGTGCCAGCAGCTTATTCATGAACACTGAAGCTTTCTTT. The full variable domain, completed using reference TRBV11-3 and TRBJ1-1, is EAGVVQSPRYKIIEKKQPVAFWCNPISGHNTLYWYLQNLGQGPELLIRYENEEAVDDSQLPKDRFSAERLKGVDSTLKIQPAELGDSAVYLCASSLFMNTEAFFGQGTRLTVV.

This clone was counted a single time. The chain joins TRBV12-3 or TRBV12-4 to TRBJ2-3, with no clear D. V was clipped by 10 bases and J by 4 bases, with 12 bases between them. This CDR3 has 12 residues. The chain's CDR3 is CATSAGADTQYF. The CDR3 DNA follows: TGTGCCACCTCCGCTGGGGCAGATACGCAGTATTTT.

This clone was observed a single time. CDR3 bases: TGTGCCAGCAGTTTAAACCCCCCGGGCCGCTCCAGTGGCTACACCTTC. It is translated as CASSLNPPGRSSGYTF. V is TRBV27 and J is TRBJ1-2; D gene unclear. This CDR3 region has 16 residues. Trimming took 2 bases from V and 7 from J, leaving 20 bases between them. Germline V lookup: CDR1 MNHEY, CDR2 SMNVEV (reference sequence).

The chain recombines TRBV18 with TRBJ1-3; no reliable D call. CDR3 length: 16 amino acids. Per germline, CDR1 KGHSH and CDR2 LQKENI. V was trimmed by 6 bases and J by 0 bases, leaving 15 bases between them. The CDR3 sequence is CASSPWELSSGNTIYF. In DNA, the CDR3 is TGTGCCAGCTCGCCTTGGGAACTCTCCTCTGGAAACACCATATATTTT.

This chain uses TRBV29-1 with TRBJ1-1; possibly TRBD1 for D (6 bases). Germline V lookup: CDR1 SQVTM, CDR2 ANQGSEA. Trimming pared 0 bases from V and 2 bases from J, leaving 7 bases between. The CDR3 covers 13 residues. CDR3 in amino acids: CSVEEQGNTEAFF. The CDR3 nucleotides read TGCAGCGTTGAAGAACAGGGAAACACTGAAGCTTTCTTT.

This chain links TRBV3-1 (or the pseudogene TRBV3-2) with TRBJ2-6, with 7 bases identical to TRBD1. This CDR3 is built from 15 residues. Germline CDR1 and CDR2: LGHDT and YNNKEL (reference sequence). The trim removed 4 bases at V and 4 bases at J, leaving 4 bases unmatched. The CDR3 loop is CASSRQGTGANVLTF. The CDR3 nucleotides read TGTGCCAGCAGCCGACAGGGAACCGGGGCCAACGTCCTGACTTTC.

The chain recombines TRBV5-1 with TRBJ2-7; D is perhaps TRBD1 (6 bases). The CDR3 is made up of 15 amino acids. Trimming removed 0 bases from V and 3 bases from J, with 13 bases in between. Germline V gene data show CDR1 as SGHRS and CDR2 as YFSETQ. CDR3 DNA sequence: TGCGCCAGCAGCTTGGGGCTAACAGGGTACTACGAGCAGTACTTC. As protein: CASSLGLTGYYEQYF. Looking up the rest from reference TRBV5-1 and TRBJ2-7 gives the full variable domain: KAGVTQTPRYLIKTRGQQVTLSCSPISGHRSVSWYQQTPGQGLQFLFEYFSETQRNKGNFPGRFSGRQFSNSRSEMNVSTLELGDSALYLCASSLGLTGYYEQYFGPGTRLTVT.